The text below deals with one TCR beta chain. Its target is unknown. V lost 4 bases, J lost 1 base, and 16 bases stayed unmatched. CDR1 and CDR2 (germline): SGHRS, YFSETQ. The CDR3 is made up of 19 amino acids. This sample stems from a study of cytomegalovirus exposure and HLA in healthy donors. The PCR made use of 60 Vbeta and 13 Jbeta primers. The table came from immunoSEQ multiplex PCR; TCRdb's copy has only in-frame clones and leaves some out. The data show 130,000 or so clones, around 80% seen once. General study findings and limits: Roughly even sequencing depth across donors was the assumption behind the presence/absence analyses. Overall, approximately 150 TCR beta chains were annotated as cytomegalovirus-associated.

V usage is TRBV5-1 and J usage is TRBJ2-1; 8 bases line up with TRBD2. This receptor was obtained from a middle-aged woman in good health and CMV-seronegative. Sequencing was performed on PBMCs. CDR3: CASSPLGMTSANSYNEQFF. CDR3 nucleotide sequence: TGCGCCAGCAGCCCCCTCGGGATGACTAGCGCTAATTCCTACAATGAGCAGTTCTTC.